These T cell receptor beta chains were read from a single sample in a study of blood T cell repertoires in COVID-19. Using immunoSEQ multiplex PCR, the repertoire was profiled, and TCRdb retains in-frame clones only, with some absent. The table has some 330,000 clones, just under 90% seen once. The sequencing input was peripheral blood. The receptors derive from a woman in her 30s with COVID-19, enrolled during active disease. The CDR3 runs from the conserved cysteine through the conserved F or W. Fields, in order: CDR3 DNA, CDR3 protein, clone size, D gene, J gene, V gene. D genes are given only for firm matches. Clone size is stated in some rows and not others, as once, few, many or a class when expanded.

CDR3 DNA: TGTGCCAGCAGCCTAAGGGGGGCTCCGGGACAGGGGGAAGAGACCCAGTACTTC
CDR3 protein: CASSLRGAPGQGEETQYF
clone size: NA
D gene: TRBD1
J gene: TRBJ2-5
V gene: TRBV11-2

CDR3 DNA: TGTGCCAGCAGCCCAAGTATGGGCCGGAATGAAAAACTGTTTTTT
CDR3 protein: CASSPSMGRNEKLFF
clone size: NA
D gene: NA
J gene: TRBJ1-4
V gene: TRBV7-2

CDR3 DNA: TGTGCCAGCAGCTTATCGGGACAATCAAAAGAAAAACTGTTTTTT
CDR3 protein: CASSLSGQSKEKLFF
clone size: NA
D gene: NA
J gene: TRBJ1-4
V gene: TRBV7-8

CDR3 DNA: TGCGCCAGCAGCCGCCCCGGTTCCGGGAGTGGCTACACCTTC
CDR3 protein: CASSRPGSGSGYTF
clone size: NA
D gene: NA
J gene: TRBJ1-2
V gene: TRBV4-3

CDR3 DNA: TGCGCCAGCAGCCCACAGGTAGCGGGGGGGCTGAACATTCAGTACTTC
CDR3 protein: CASSPQVAGGLNIQYF
clone size: NA
D gene: TRBD2
J gene: TRBJ2-4
V gene: TRBV4-3

CDR3 DNA: TGTGCCAGCAGCTTCCACCGGGACAGTCCATACAATTCACCCCTCCACTTT
CDR3 protein: CASSFHRDSPYNSPLHF
clone size: few
D gene: TRBD1
J gene: TRBJ1-6
V gene: TRBV7-2

CDR3 DNA: TGTGCCAGCAGTGGGTTCAGGGGCGCAGATACGCAGTATTTT
CDR3 protein: CASSGFRGADTQYF
clone size: NA
D gene: NA
J gene: TRBJ2-3
V gene: TRBV25-1

CDR3 DNA: TGTGCCAGCAGCGTAGGGGGGGTTTTTGGAGAGACCCAGTACTTC
CDR3 protein: CASSVGGVFGETQYF
clone size: NA
D gene: NA
J gene: TRBJ2-5
V gene: TRBV9

CDR3 DNA: TGTGCCTGGAGTGTAGTCCCTAGCGTCGAGCAGTACTTC
CDR3 protein: CAWSVVPSVEQYF
clone size: NA
D gene: NA
J gene: TRBJ2-7
V gene: TRBV30

CDR3 DNA: TGTGCCAGCAGGACAGGGGGCGCTCGGACGAATGAGCAGTTCTTC
CDR3 protein: CASRTGGARTNEQFF
clone size: NA
D gene: TRBD1
J gene: TRBJ2-1
V gene: TRBV6-5

CDR3 DNA: TGTGCCAGCCAAGGGAGTAACTATGGCTACACCTTC
CDR3 protein: CASQGSNYGYTF
clone size: few
D gene: NA
J gene: TRBJ1-2
V gene: TRBV6-5

CDR3 DNA: TGTGCCAGCAGTTTGACGGGGTTGAACACTGAAGCTTTCTTT
CDR3 protein: CASSLTGLNTEAFF
clone size: NA
D gene: NA
J gene: TRBJ1-1
V gene: TRBV27

CDR3 DNA: TGTGCCAGCAGCCCCTTAGCCCCCTACGAGCAGTACTTC
CDR3 protein: CASSPLAPYEQYF
clone size: NA
D gene: NA
J gene: TRBJ2-7
V gene: TRBV11-2

CDR3 DNA: TGTGCCAGCAGCGAGACAGGTACTAGCACAGATACGCAGTATTTT
CDR3 protein: CASSETGTSTDTQYF
clone size: once
D gene: NA
J gene: TRBJ2-3
V gene: TRBV9

CDR3 DNA: TGTGCCAGCAGCCTAACCGGGGAGCTGTTTTTT
CDR3 protein: CASSLTGELFF
clone size: NA
D gene: NA
J gene: TRBJ2-2
V gene: TRBV9

CDR3 DNA: TGCGCCAGCAGCTTGGACAGCCGATCGAACACTGAAGCTTTCTTT
CDR3 protein: CASSLDSRSNTEAFF
clone size: NA
D gene: NA
J gene: TRBJ1-1
V gene: TRBV5-1

CDR3 DNA: TGTGCCAGCAGTGCGGGAGGGTCCTACGAGCAGTACTTC
CDR3 protein: CASSAGGSYEQYF
clone size: NA
D gene: TRBD2
J gene: TRBJ2-7
V gene: TRBV6-6

CDR3 DNA: TGTGCCAGCAGCTTAGATTTTCGCCGGAATCAGCCCCAGCATTTT
CDR3 protein: CASSLDFRRNQPQHF
clone size: NA
D gene: NA
J gene: TRBJ1-5
V gene: TRBV11-2

CDR3 DNA: TGTGCCAGCAGCCGCCGGGACTCCCCCCTCGGGGTAACAGATACGCAGTATTTT
CDR3 protein: CASSRRDSPLGVTDTQYF
clone size: NA
D gene: NA
J gene: TRBJ2-3
V gene: TRBV9

CDR3 DNA: TGTGCCAGCAGCCAAGATCCGGGTGCCGGGGAGCTGTTTTTT
CDR3 protein: CASSQDPGAGELFF
clone size: NA
D gene: NA
J gene: TRBJ2-2
V gene: TRBV3-1/TRBV3-2

CDR3 DNA: TGTGCCAGCAGCCAGGGGCCCGAAAACATTCAGTACTTC
CDR3 protein: CASSQGPENIQYF
clone size: once
D gene: NA
J gene: TRBJ2-4
V gene: TRBV2

CDR3 DNA: TGTGCCAGCAGCTTCTTTTCCGGGGGGGCTTATGGGGCCAACGTCCTGACTTTC
CDR3 protein: CASSFFSGGAYGANVLTF
clone size: NA
D gene: TRBD2
J gene: TRBJ2-6
V gene: TRBV13

CDR3 DNA: TGTGCCAGCAGCCGAAGCGGGACAAGTACCTACAATGAGCAGTTCTTC
CDR3 protein: CASSRSGTSTYNEQFF
clone size: few
D gene: NA
J gene: TRBJ2-1
V gene: TRBV5-8

CDR3 DNA: TGCGCCAGCAGCGCGGGACAGAACTATGGCTACACCTTC
CDR3 protein: CASSAGQNYGYTF
clone size: once
D gene: TRBD1
J gene: TRBJ1-2
V gene: TRBV5-1

CDR3 DNA: TGCGCCAGCAGCTTGGATCCCCGGGGGGCGGAAGAGACCCAGTACTTC
CDR3 protein: CASSLDPRGAEETQYF
clone size: NA
D gene: NA
J gene: TRBJ2-5
V gene: TRBV5-1

CDR3 DNA: TGTGCCGGACAGGGGGCGCGCACTGAAGCTTTCTTT
CDR3 protein: CAGQGARTEAFF
clone size: NA
D gene: TRBD1
J gene: TRBJ1-1
V gene: TRBV2

CDR3 DNA: TGCGCCAGCAGCTTGGGGGCAGGGGGCACCGGGGAGCTGTTTTTT
CDR3 protein: CASSLGAGGTGELFF
clone size: NA
D gene: TRBD1
J gene: TRBJ2-2
V gene: TRBV5-1

CDR3 DNA: TGTGCCAGCAGCAAGCCAGGCTACCAAGAGACCCAGTACTTC
CDR3 protein: CASSKPGYQETQYF
clone size: NA
D gene: NA
J gene: TRBJ2-5
V gene: TRBV5-4

CDR3 DNA: TGTGCCAGCAGCCTACAGGGGGCAAACACCGGGGAGCTGTTTTTT
CDR3 protein: CASSLQGANTGELFF
clone size: NA
D gene: TRBD1
J gene: TRBJ2-2
V gene: TRBV11-3

CDR3 DNA: TGTGCCTGGACCCCGGGGGGGGACGGCTACACCTTC
CDR3 protein: CAWTPGGDGYTF
clone size: NA
D gene: NA
J gene: TRBJ1-2
V gene: TRBV30

CDR3 DNA: TGTGCCAGTCAGATCAGCGGCACTGAAGCTTTCTTT
CDR3 protein: CASQISGTEAFF
clone size: NA
D gene: NA
J gene: TRBJ1-1
V gene: TRBV19

CDR3 DNA: TGTGCCAGCAGTGAAGGGGGAGGGACCCCCCATGGCTACACCTTC
CDR3 protein: CASSEGGGTPHGYTF
clone size: NA
D gene: NA
J gene: TRBJ1-2
V gene: TRBV2

CDR3 DNA: TGCGCCAGCAGCCCAGGACAGGGGGCGTATACTGAAGCTTTCTTT
CDR3 protein: CASSPGQGAYTEAFF
clone size: NA
D gene: TRBD1
J gene: TRBJ1-1
V gene: TRBV5-1

CDR3 DNA: TGTGCCAGCAGCCAAGAACGAGACAGGGGTTCACCCCTCCACTTT
CDR3 protein: CASSQERDRGSPLHF
clone size: NA
D gene: TRBD1
J gene: TRBJ1-6
V gene: TRBV14

CDR3 DNA: TGTGCCAGCTCACCACAGCAGGGGAGCTCCTATAATTCACCCCTCCACTTT
CDR3 protein: CASSPQQGSSYNSPLHF
clone size: NA
D gene: NA
J gene: TRBJ1-6
V gene: TRBV18

CDR3 DNA: TGTGCCAGCAGTTTCCCTAACGCCCTTCAAGAGACCCAGTACTTC
CDR3 protein: CASSFPNALQETQYF
clone size: NA
D gene: NA
J gene: TRBJ2-5
V gene: TRBV28

CDR3 DNA: TGTGCCAGCAGCGTAAGTGAAATAGTAATATCGGATACGCAGTATTTT
CDR3 protein: CASSVSEIVISDTQYF
clone size: NA
D gene: NA
J gene: TRBJ2-3
V gene: TRBV9

CDR3 DNA: TGTGCCAGCAGCTTGTCACGAGGGAGTGAGCAGTTCTTC
CDR3 protein: CASSLSRGSEQFF
clone size: NA
D gene: NA
J gene: TRBJ2-1
V gene: TRBV5-6

CDR3 DNA: TGTGCCAGCCAGCGTTTTAGCGGGGGTCATAATGAGCAGTTCTTC
CDR3 protein: CASQRFSGGHNEQFF
clone size: NA
D gene: TRBD2
J gene: TRBJ2-1
V gene: TRBV5-8

CDR3 DNA: TGTGCCAGCAGTTCGGACAGGGGTAATCAGCCCCAGCATTTT
CDR3 protein: CASSSDRGNQPQHF
clone size: NA
D gene: TRBD1
J gene: TRBJ1-5
V gene: TRBV6-5

CDR3 DNA: TGTGCCAGCAGTACCCGGACAGACTGGCCCGAGACCCAGTACTTC
CDR3 protein: CASSTRTDWPETQYF
clone size: NA
D gene: NA
J gene: TRBJ2-5
V gene: TRBV6-5

CDR3 DNA: TGCGCCAGCAGCCATCCGCGGTCCGGACACAACACTGAAGCTTTCTTT
CDR3 protein: CASSHPRSGHNTEAFF
clone size: NA
D gene: NA
J gene: TRBJ1-1
V gene: TRBV4-1

CDR3 DNA: TGTGCCAGCGACAGGGGGCGCACAGATACGCAGTATTTT
CDR3 protein: CASDRGRTDTQYF
clone size: NA
D gene: TRBD1
J gene: TRBJ2-3
V gene: TRBV6-5

CDR3 DNA: TGTGCCTGGAGTGTAAATGGTCAGGGGGGTACTGAAGCTTTCTTT
CDR3 protein: CAWSVNGQGGTEAFF
clone size: NA
D gene: TRBD1
J gene: TRBJ1-1
V gene: TRBV30

CDR3 DNA: TGTGCCAGCAGCCCGATACTGGGCGGGAGCAATGAGCAGTTCTTC
CDR3 protein: CASSPILGGSNEQFF
clone size: NA
D gene: TRBD2
J gene: TRBJ2-1
V gene: TRBV11-1

CDR3 DNA: TGTGCCAGCAGCTTAACACAGGGCTACGAGCAGTACTTC
CDR3 protein: CASSLTQGYEQYF
clone size: few
D gene: NA
J gene: TRBJ2-7
V gene: TRBV7-3

CDR3 DNA: TGTGCCATCAGTTTCGGGGGGAACACTGAAGCTTTCTTT
CDR3 protein: CAISFGGNTEAFF
clone size: NA
D gene: NA
J gene: TRBJ1-1
V gene: TRBV10-3

CDR3 DNA: TGTGCCAGCAGCGGAACCGACAGGCTGAGATACGAGCAGTACTTC
CDR3 protein: CASSGTDRLRYEQYF
clone size: many
D gene: NA
J gene: TRBJ2-7
V gene: TRBV11-3

CDR3 DNA: TGTGCCAGCAGCTTGCAGGGGAGCACTGAAGCTTTCTTT
CDR3 protein: CASSLQGSTEAFF
clone size: NA
D gene: NA
J gene: TRBJ1-1
V gene: TRBV5-5

CDR3 DNA: TGTGCCAGCAGCTTTCTTCATGAGTTGAACACTGAAGCTTTCTTT
CDR3 protein: CASSFLHELNTEAFF
clone size: once
D gene: NA
J gene: TRBJ1-1
V gene: TRBV7-9

CDR3 DNA: TGTGCCAGCTCACCCCAGGGTTCAGACGAGCAGTACTTC
CDR3 protein: CASSPQGSDEQYF
clone size: NA
D gene: NA
J gene: TRBJ2-7
V gene: TRBV18

CDR3 DNA: TGTGCCATCAGTGACACCGGGACTAGCGGGACCAATGAGCAGTTCTTC
CDR3 protein: CAISDTGTSGTNEQFF
clone size: few
D gene: TRBD2
J gene: TRBJ2-1
V gene: TRBV10-3

CDR3 DNA: TGTGCCAGCAGCTTACAGTACAGTTCTAATTCACCCCTCCACTTT
CDR3 protein: CASSLQYSSNSPLHF
clone size: NA
D gene: NA
J gene: TRBJ1-6
V gene: TRBV7-8